The clone carrying this TCR beta chain was counted between two and nine times. These data belong to a study of blood T cell repertoires in COVID-19. Study-level information: COVID-19 samples from acute and convalescent phases originated in the United States, Italy and Spain. Sources were T cells, B-cell-depleted T cells, or PBMCs; the material itself was cDNA or gDNA.

V lost 2 bases and J 8 bases, leaving 6 bases between the germline ends. The CDR3 covers 11 residues. Germline CDR1 reads SGHAT; CDR2 reads FQNNGV. In the authors' methods: By means of reference gene primer amplification, nucleated cell counts were estimated. TCRdb's copy holds only in-frame clones and misses some; the assay was immunoSEQ multiplex PCR. V, J and clone size are taken as reported in that table, and D and trimming were inferred from the DNA itself. Of approximately 280,000 clones in the sample, around nine tenths were seen once. The clonotype comes from a woman aged 55-75 years with acute or convalescent COVID-19. The rearrangement uses TRBV11-2 and TRBJ1-1; maybe TRBD1 (5 bases). Material for sequencing was peripheral blood. CDR3 loop: CASSLKGEAFF. Written as DNA, the CDR3 is TGTGCCAGCAGCTTAAAGGGGGAAGCTTTCTTT.